These 17 T cell receptor beta chains came from one sample sequenced in a study of vaccination effects on CD4 cells after COVID-19. Produced via immunoSEQ multiplex PCR; TCRdb's table is partial and in-frame only. The sample consists of tens of thousands of clones, around 69% of them appearing once. Subsequent to roughly 9 days of culture, CD4+ T cells were isolated. Vaccination of participants consisted of two doses of either the BNT162b2 or mRNA-1273 vaccine. No cognate antigen is known for these TCRs. The sequences come from CD4+ T cells from PBMCs cultured without peptide, collected after COVID-19 vaccination. These receptors were obtained from a human donor who received a COVID-19 vaccine.

The genes are TRBV6-5 and TRBJ2-1, with 14 bases aligning to TRBD2. After removal of 4 bases from V and 4 bases from J, the junction contained 3 bases not matched to a gene. CDR3 length equals 16 residues. Germline CDR1 and CDR2: MNHEY and SVGAGI. CDR3 in DNA: TGTGCCAGCAGTTCGGGGACTAGCGGGGGATACAATGAGCAGTTCTTC. The encoded protein is CASSSGTSGGYNEQFF.

This clone was picked up a small number of times. The chain employs TRBV4-3 and TRBJ1-6, with D perhaps matching TRBD1 (5 bases). Trimming removed 3 bases at V and 3 bases at J, with 6 bases between. CDR1 is LGHNA, CDR2 YSLEER, per germline. This CDR3 is built from 14 residues. The CDR3 DNA sequence: TGCGCCAGCAGCCAGGGACTCTATAATTCACCCCTCCACTTT. As protein: CASSQGLYNSPLHF.

V and J are TRBV6-2 or TRBV6-3 and TRBJ1-5, with a possible D match to TRBD1 (5 bases). The germline V gene encodes CDR1 MNHEY and CDR2 SVGEGT. V lost 5 bases and J lost 5, with 19 bases in between. There are 16 residues in the CDR3. The CDR3 DNA reads as TGTGCCAGCAGTACCGGTCTGGGGCAAGTATATCAGCCCCAGCATTTT. It codes for CASSTGLGQVYQPQHF.

This clone occurred once. The V gene is TRBV24-1, the J gene TRBJ2-3, with TRBD1 as a possible D gene (6 bases). V shed 4 bases and J shed 0 bases, with 13 bases lying between them. Germline loops: CDR1 KGHDR, CDR2 SFDVKD. The CDR3 sequence is 16 residues long. This CDR3 reads CATSDSPDRSTDTQYF. The CDR3, as DNA: TGTGCCACCAGTGACTCACCTGACAGGAGCACAGATACGCAGTATTTT.

This clone was observed a few times. V usage is TRBV12-5 and J usage is TRBJ2-3; D unclear. The ends were cut back, 3 bases at V and 4 bases at J, with 2 bases in the middle. This CDR3 region has 11 residues. Germline assignment: CDR1 LGHNT and CDR2 FRNRAP. The DNA of the CDR3 is TGTGCTAGTGGTTTTTCAGATACGCAGTATTTT. Its translation is CASGFSDTQYF.

V usage is TRBV5-1 and J usage is TRBJ2-3; the match to TRBD2 covers 13 bases. Looked up from germline, CDR1 is SGHRS and CDR2 is YFSETQ. The CDR3 spans 16 residues. V trimming: 3 bases; J trimming: 4 bases; junction bases outside the gene matches: 5. The CDR3 sequence: CASSSLAGGTPDTQYF. The CDR3 DNA follows: TGCGCCAGCAGCTCACTAGCGGGGGGGACCCCAGATACGCAGTATTTT.

The J gene is TRBJ1-2, the V gene TRBV29-1; D gene ambiguous. The CDR3 sequence is 16 residues long. The germline V and J ends were trimmed by 5 bases and 2 bases, with 21 bases remaining between them. CDR1 is SQVTM, CDR2 ANQGSEA, per germline. The chain's CDR3 is CSVPSGGLSLNYGYTF. CDR3 nucleotide sequence: TGCAGCGTTCCTTCAGGAGGGCTCTCACTCAACTATGGCTACACCTTC. Full variable domain (missing parts from reference TRBV29-1 and TRBJ1-2): SAVISQKPSRDICQRGTSLTIQCQVDSQVTMMFWYRQQPGQSLTLIATANQGSEATYESGFVIDKFPISRPNLTFSTLTVSNMSPEDSSIYLCSVPSGGLSLNYGYTFGSGTRLTVV.

The rearrangement links TRBV30 to TRBJ2-6; D ambiguous. Germline V CDR1 and CDR2: GTSNPN, SVGIG (reference sequence). The V gene lost 3 bases and the J gene lost 2 bases, with 5 bases spanning the gap. This CDR3 spans 13 amino acids. CDR3 sequence reads: CAWRQTGANVLTF. Written as DNA, the CDR3 is TGTGCCTGGAGACAGACTGGGGCCAACGTCCTGACTTTC.

For the CDR3, the DNA is TGTGCCAGCTCCCCACGTGAGGGGGGCACCTACGAGCAGTACGTC. It codes for CASSPREGGTYEQYV. The gene calls are TRBV18 and TRBJ2-7; the D gene could be TRBD1 or TRBD2 (6 bases each). Germline V gives CDR1 KGHSH, CDR2 LQKENI. The CDR3 is made up of 15 amino acids.

The V call is TRBV5-1, the J call TRBJ2-7; tentative D call: TRBD1 (6 bases). Germline assignment: CDR1 SGHRS and CDR2 YFSETQ. The CDR3 covers 14 residues. Trimming cost V 0 bases and J 0 bases, with 7 bases left between them. Here the CDR3 DNA reads TGCGCCAGCAGCTTGGTAGGGGGCTCCTACGAGCAGTACGTC. It is translated as CASSLVGGSYEQYV.

The rearrangement links TRBV6-5 to TRBJ2-1, with TRBD2 matching 10 bases. Germline assignment: CDR1 MNHEY and CDR2 SVGAGI. CDR3 size: 15 residues. Trimming cost V 6 bases and J 2 bases; bases outside gene matches: 4. The CDR3 here is CASRRSGGAYNEQFF. The CDR3 bases are TGTGCCAGCAGACGCAGCGGGGGGGCCTACAATGAGCAGTTCTTC.

This chain links TRBV6-5 with TRBJ2-7; 9 nucleotides align to TRBD2. The length of the CDR3 is 12 residues. V shed 8 bases, J shed 7 bases, and the junction held 6 bases outside the gene matches. Germline V gene sequence: CDR1 MNHEY, CDR2 SVGAGI. CDR3 sequence reads: CASGSGGREQYV. The CDR3 DNA reads TGTGCCAGCGGAAGCGGGGGGAGGGAGCAGTACGTC.

The chain combines TRBV19 with TRBJ2-1, with TRBD1 matching 10 bases. Germline V lookup: CDR1 LNHDA, CDR2 SQIVND (reference sequence). The CDR3 loop spans 13 amino acids. Germline trimming cut 10 bases from V and 9 bases from J; bases unmatched to any gene: 9. The CDR3 DNA sequence: TGTGCCACCAGGGACAGGGGTTTGGTTGAGCAGTTCTTC. Translation: CATRDRGLVEQFF.

The chain carries TRBV7-2 and TRBJ2-5; 7 bases are shared with TRBD1. The V gene end was trimmed by 2 bases and the J gene end by 5 bases; junction bases not matched to a gene: 8. Germline V lookup: CDR1 SGHTA, CDR2 FQGNSA. The length of the CDR3 is 15 residues. The CDR3 sequence: CASSLNRGRVETQYF. CDR3 in DNA: TGTGCCAGCAGCTTAAACAGGGGAAGGGTGGAGACCCAGTACTTC.

This chain links TRBV2 with TRBJ1-5, with unresolved D. The CDR3 loop spans 14 amino acids. Germline V CDR1 and CDR2: SNHLY, FYNNEI. Trimming took 5 bases from V and 6 from J, leaving 14 bases between them. CDR3 in DNA: TGTGCCAGCAGTTTTTACCCGTCGGGTCAGCCCCAGCATTTT. It yields the protein CASSFYPSGQPQHF.

In this sample, this clone turned up a few times. V usage is TRBV6-1 and J usage is TRBJ1-2, with 7 bases matching TRBD1. The germline V gene has CDR1 MNHNS and CDR2 SASEGT. After removal of 6 bases from V and 2 bases from J, the junction contained 3 bases not matched to a gene. The CDR3 is made up of 13 amino acids. As DNA, the CDR3 is TGTGCCAGCAGCCAGGACAGGAACTATGGCTACACCTTC. This translates into CASSQDRNYGYTF.

This clone was counted once. This chain uses TRBV6-2 or TRBV6-3 with TRBJ2-1, with a tentative D call TRBD2 (5 bases). V lost 2 bases and J 9 bases, leaving 17 bases between the germline ends. Per the germline V gene, CDR1 is MNHEY and CDR2 is SVGEGT. The CDR3 runs to 15 residues. CDR3 sequence (DNA): TGTGCCAGCAGTTACGGTCGGGGTCCGAGGAGTGAGCAGTTCTTC. Translation: CASSYGRGPRSEQFF.